A single sample gave rise to the 5 T cell receptor beta chains below, sequenced in a study of cytomegalovirus exposure and HLA in healthy donors. The PCR made use of 60 Vbeta and 13 Jbeta primers. Profiling relied on immunoSEQ multiplex PCR, and the TCRdb table lists in-frame clones only, not all of them. The table has roughly 150,000 clones, 82% seen once. The material sequenced was PBMCs. Every receptor here comes from a woman aged 45-60 years in good health and CMV-seropositive.

The chain employs TRBV5-6 and TRBJ2-4, with no clear D. Germline V CDR1 and CDR2: SGHDT, YYEEEE. The CDR3 has 14 amino acids. With 0 bases removed from V and 4 bases from J, the gap between germline ends came to 8 bases. The CDR3 sequence: CASSLVGRKNIQYF. CDR3 coding DNA: TGTGCCAGCAGCTTGGTGGGCAGAAAAAACATTCAGTACTTC.

V usage is TRBV7-8 and J usage is TRBJ1-1; no clear D. CDR1 SGHVS and CDR2 FQNEAQ come from the germline V gene. CDR3 length: 15 residues. Trimming shortened V by 5 bases and J by 1 base, and 14 bases separated the two germline ends. This CDR3 is CASSPRVVKNTEAFF. The CDR3 nucleotides are TGTGCCAGCAGCCCCCGCGTGGTAAAGAACACTGAAGCTTTCTTT.

V gene TRBV19 combines with J gene TRBJ1-5; no definite D call. Trimming shortened V by 1 base and J by 4 bases, and 8 bases separated the two germline ends. The CDR3 is 14 amino acids. The germline V gene encodes CDR1 LNHDA and CDR2 SQIVND (reference sequence). CDR3 coding DNA: TGTGCCAGTAGTATAGTAGGAGTGAATCAGCCCCAGCATTTT. Residues: CASSIVGVNQPQHF.

This clone came up a few times. This rearrangement joins TRBV19 to TRBJ2-4, with D hard to call. V lost 7 bases, J lost 1 base, and 8 bases lay in between. The CDR3 is 13 residues long. Germline assignment: CDR1 LNHDA and CDR2 SQIVND (reference sequence). The CDR3 here is CASKPQAKNIQYF. DNA for the CDR3: TGTGCCAGTAAACCTCAGGCCAAAAACATTCAGTACTTC.

This chain connects TRBV4-3 to TRBJ1-3; D might be TRBD1 (6 bases). CDR1 is LGHNA, CDR2 YSLEER, per germline. Trimming left V 1 base short and J 2 bases short, with 18 bases between. The CDR3 runs 18 residues. CDR3 sequence (DNA): TGCGCCAGCAGCCAAGTTTGGGGGATAGGGGGTCCTGGAAACACCATATATTTT. It translates to CASSQVWGIGGPGNTIYF.